Listed here are 23 T cell receptor beta chains from one sample, sequenced in a study of metastatic and nonmetastatic thyroid tumors. TCRdb ran MiXCR on the PCR reads. Of roughly 5,000 clones listed, 25% to 30% are singletons. Thyroid surgery was preceded by no treatment in any patient. The sequenced sample consisted of adjacent normal tissue. These receptors originate from a female donor with papillary thyroid cancer or a benign thyroid nodule (not recorded which). Some clones in this sample may be carry-over from other donors' samples.

Worth noting for this clone: An end of the junction does not agree with germline; a read error may underlie this. V is TRBV20-1 and J is TRBJ1-6; 11 bases map to TRBD1. The CDR3 contains 16 residues. Germline V gives CDR1 DFQATT, CDR2 SNEGSKA (reference sequence). The CDR3 nucleotides read TGCAGTGCTCGAGACCGCGGGACAGGGGGAAATTCACCCCTCCACTTT. Its translation: CSARDRGTGGNSPLHF.

This clone was counted many times. This chain uses TRBV7-9 with TRBJ1-4, with 10 nucleotides matching TRBD1. The CDR3 runs 14 residues. Trimming cost V 3 bases and J 6 bases; bases outside gene matches: 1. Germline assignment: CDR1 SEHNR and CDR2 FQNEAQ (reference sequence). The DNA of the CDR3 is TGTGCCAGCAGCTTCGGGACAGGGGATGAAAAACTGTTTTTT. The encoded protein is CASSFGTGDEKLFF.

This clone is medium-sized within its sample. The rearrangement joins TRBV20-1 to TRBJ2-1; D possibly corresponds to TRBD2 (6 bases). This CDR3 region has 13 residues. The V end lost 5 bases, the J end lost 3 bases, and 11 bases lay between the germline ends. Germline V lookup: CDR1 DFQATT, CDR2 SNEGSKA (reference sequence). This chain's CDR3 is CSALSGVYNEQFF. The CDR3 nucleotides are TGCAGTGCTCTCTCGGGAGTCTACAATGAGCAGTTCTTC.

This clone was detected only a few times. The V and J genes are TRBV6-1 and TRBJ1-2; no clear D gene. The length of the CDR3 is 14 residues. Trimming removed 4 bases from V and 4 bases from J, with 13 bases in between. CDR1 is MNHNS and CDR2 is SASEGT in the germline V gene. CDR3 DNA: TGTGCCAGCAGTGTAGGTGCCGACCGCTATGGCTACACCTTC. Translating gives CASSVGADRYGYTF.

This clone occurred a few times. The chain is built from TRBV12-3 or TRBV12-4 and TRBJ2-7; unclear D gene. V dropped 5 bases and J dropped 6 bases, with 11 bases sitting between them. The CDR3 runs to 12 residues. The CDR3 DNA is TGTGCCAGCAGTCTGGCCGACGGCGAGCAGTACTTC. It specifies CASSLADGEQYF.

By share of the sample, this clone is large (0.1 to 1%). The V gene is TRBV12-3 or TRBV12-4, the J gene TRBJ2-7, with D perhaps matching TRBD2 (5 bases). V shed 6 bases and J shed 4 bases, with 22 bases lying between them. The CDR3 has 16 residues. The CDR3 DNA follows: TGTGCCAGCAGCGTGGGGTTAGCGAGGTTTGGGTACGAGCAGTACTTC. It specifies CASSVGLARFGYEQYF.

This clone showed up just once. The chain employs TRBV6-1 and TRBJ1-1, with 8 bases fitting TRBD1. Trimming at V came to 3 bases and at J to 11 bases, leaving 20 bases not matched to a gene. Germline assignment: CDR1 MNHNS and CDR2 SASEGT. The CDR3 extends over 17 amino acids. The chain's CDR3 is CASSDILAGGARWDAFF. The CDR3, as DNA: TGTGCCAGCAGTGATATACTGGCAGGGGGCGCAAGGTGGGACGCTTTCTTT.

The CDR3 protein is CASRRDSVREQYF. The CDR3 nucleotides read TGTGCCAGCAGACGGGACAGTGTTAGGGAGCAGTACTTC. J is TRBJ2-7 and V is TRBV6-1, with 7 positions matching TRBD1. The CDR3 has 13 amino acids. Germline lookup yields CDR1 MNHNS and CDR2 SASEGT. Unmatched junction bases numbered 9, after V lost 6 bases and J lost 7 bases.

The V gene is TRBV11-1, the J gene TRBJ2-1; 9 bases map to TRBD2. Germline-derived CDR1 and CDR2 are SGHAT and FQDESV (reference sequence). CDR3 length: 15 residues. J gave up 4 bases and V 5 bases, and 6 bases lay outside the gene matches. The CDR3 reads CASSPPSGRYNEQFF. CDR3 nucleotides: TGTGCCAGCAGCCCCCCAAGCGGGAGGTACAATGAGCAGTTCTTC.

This clone was recorded a few times. CDR3 amino acids: CASSYSMRSPDNYEQYF. The DNA for the CDR3 is TGTGCCAGCAGTTACTCGATGCGCAGCCCAGACAACTACGAGCAGTACTTC. The rearrangement uses TRBV6-6 and TRBJ2-7; no clear D. The germline V and J ends were trimmed by 0 bases and 3 bases, with 18 bases remaining between them. The CDR3 has 17 amino acids. The V gene's germline CDR1 is MNHNY and CDR2 SVGAGI (reference sequence).

By share of the sample, this clone is large. Additional DNA sequences in this sample encode the identical CDR3. The CDR3 DNA reads as TGTGCCAGCAGCCCCTCCGCAGGGCGAAACACCGGGGAGCTGTTTTTT. Protein product: CASSPSAGRNTGELFF. The chain uses TRBV28 and TRBJ2-2; perhaps TRBD1 as D (5 bases). With 6 bases removed from V and 2 bases from J, the gap between germline ends came to 16 bases. The CDR3 sequence is 16 residues long. Germline V gene data show CDR1 as MDHEN and CDR2 as SYDVKM.

Turning to this clone: A read error is likely, as this CDR3 ends without the conserved phenylalanine or tryptophan. This chain joins TRBV30 and TRBJ1-5, with D perhaps matching TRBD1 (5 bases). The CDR3 has 14 residues. CDR1 is GTSNPN, CDR2 SVGIG, per germline (reference sequence). Between the trimmed V and J ends, which lost 4 bases and 4 bases, there was a span of 14 bases. The CDR3 sequence is CAWKAGTANQPQHS. The DNA of the CDR3 is TGTGCCTGGAAGGCCGGGACTGCGAATCAGCCCCAGCATTCT.

This clone was observed at least ten times. The chain links TRBV29-1 to TRBJ2-1, with a possible D match to TRBD2 (5 bases). The CDR3 runs 14 residues. The V gene's germline CDR1 is SQVTM and CDR2 ANQGSEA. V lost 4 bases, J lost 6 bases, and 16 bases lay in between. CDR3 in amino acids: CSVAGFLGSNEQFF. The CDR3 coding sequence is TGCAGCGTTGCGGGGTTTCTCGGATCCAATGAGCAGTTCTTC.

The chain recombines TRBV24-1 with TRBJ2-2; D tentatively reads TRBD1 or TRBD2 (6 bases each). The CDR3 is 14 amino acids. V was clipped by 8 bases and J by 17 bases, with 26 bases between them. CDR1 and CDR2 (germline): KGHDR, SFDVKD. The CDR3 DNA sequence: TGTGCCACCACATCGACAGGATCGACCGGGGAGGTCTTTTTT. This gives the protein CATTSTGSTGEVFF.

The V call is TRBV6-1, the J call TRBJ2-3; TRBD1 agrees at 8 bases. The ends lost 9 bases at V and 1 base at J; junction bases unmatched: 6. Germline CDR1 is MNHNS and CDR2 is SASEGT. The CDR3 is made up of 14 amino acids. The CDR3 loop is CASRRDRRTDTQYF. The CDR3 region has the DNA TGTGCCAGTAGGAGGGACAGGCGCACAGATACGCAGTATTTT.

This CDR3 reads CASSSWREGVIMDTEAFF. The DNA of the CDR3 is TGTGCCAGCAGTTCCTGGAGGGAAGGAGTCATAATGGACACTGAAGCTTTCTTT. V usage is TRBV28 and J usage is TRBJ1-1, with no clear D. CDR1 and CDR2 from the germline V gene are MDHEN and SYDVKM. CDR3 length: 18 amino acids. The V end was cut by 4 bases, the J end by 3 bases, with 24 bases between.

This CDR3 is CASSLWGNSPLHF. The CDR3 coding sequence is TGTGCCAGCAGTTTATGGGGAAATTCACCCCTCCACTTT. The chain combines TRBV28 with TRBJ1-6; D not resolved. The V end was cut by 0 bases, the J end by 7 bases, with 4 bases between. Germline-derived CDR1 and CDR2 are MDHEN and SYDVKM. The CDR3 sequence is 13 residues long.

This clone was observed at least ten times. The J gene is TRBJ2-5, the V gene TRBV5-1; unclear D gene. This CDR3 comprises 15 residues. V was pared by 1 base and J by 2 bases, with 12 bases between. Germline assignment: CDR1 SGHRS and CDR2 YFSETQ. CDR3 DNA sequence: TGCGCCAGCAGCTTGTTCCGGCGGCATCAAGAGACCCAGTACTTC. Its translation: CASSLFRRHQETQYF.

The genes are TRBV6-1 and TRBJ1-5; possible D gene TRBD1, 5 bases. CDR1 is MNHNS and CDR2 is SASEGT in the germline V gene. V lost 6 bases and J 7 bases, leaving 16 bases between the germline ends. This CDR3 region has 14 residues. The CDR3: CASSDTGVPQPQHF. The CDR3 nucleotides are TGTGCCAGCAGCGACACAGGCGTCCCCCAGCCCCAGCATTTT.

Within the sample, this clone is large (0.1 to 1%). CDR3 DNA: TGTGCCAGCAGCTTAGGCGCGGGAGGGACCGGGGAGCTGTTTTTT. Translated: CASSLGAGGTGELFF. The chain is built from TRBV7-2 and TRBJ2-2, with 9 bases fitting TRBD2. Germline trimming cut 1 base from V and 5 bases from J; bases unmatched to any gene: 2. There are 15 residues in the CDR3. Per germline, CDR1 SGHTA and CDR2 FQGNSA.

The J gene is TRBJ2-7, the V gene TRBV7-2; a possible D gene is TRBD2 (5 bases). CDR1 and CDR2 from the germline V gene are SGHTA and FQGNSA. V lost 1 base and J 3 bases, leaving 13 bases between the germline ends. This CDR3 has 15 amino acids. This CDR3 reads CASSLGWTRSYEQYF. CDR3 in DNA: TGTGCCAGCAGCTTAGGGTGGACTCGGAGCTACGAGCAGTACTTC. The whole variable domain, filled in from reference TRBV7-2 and TRBJ2-7, reads GAGVSQSPSNKVTEKGKDVELRCDPISGHTALYWYRQSLGQGLEFLIYFQGNSAPDKSGLPSDRFSAERTGGSVSTLTIQRTQQEDSAVYLCASSLGWTRSYEQYFGPGTRLTVT.

The chain couples TRBV3-1 to TRBJ2-7, with TRBD1 matching 7 bases. CDR1 LGHDT and CDR2 YNNKEL come from the germline V gene (reference sequence). This CDR3 region has 17 residues. V lost 9 bases and J lost 12; bases outside the gene matches: 29. CDR3 in amino acids: CASSSHSRGQLFYGRYF. CDR3 DNA sequence: TGTGCCAGTAGCTCTCACTCTAGGGGGCAGCTTTTCTACGGGCGGTACTTC.

This clone is deemed medium-sized. V gene TRBV4-3 combines with J gene TRBJ2-6; D remains ambiguous. Germline loops: CDR1 LGHNA, CDR2 YSLEER. The V end was cut by 0 bases, the J end by 2 bases, with 11 bases between. The CDR3 consists of 17 residues. The CDR3 is CASSQESRRAGANVLTF. CDR3 bases: TGCGCCAGCAGCCAAGAATCACGTAGGGCTGGGGCCAACGTCCTGACTTTC.